A single T cell receptor (beta chain) is shown here with its context. There are a few counts of this clonotype. Its recognized antigen is unknown. No quality values exist for individual bases; no much larger clone is one base distant. From the second PCR step on, the TCR alpha and beta chain libraries were amplified in separate reactions. Donor CMV status was determined by IFNgamma production from CD4+ T cells after overnight stimulation of fresh PBMCs with CMV viral lysate. CD4 T cells were positively selected using Miltenyi beads, after which CD8 T cells were positively selected from the CD4-negative fraction. After staining for CD3, CD4, CD8, CD45RA, CD27 and a live/dead dye, cells were sorted on a BD Aria II into four subsets based on CD45RA and CD27. Three healthy volunteers provided blood, and each donor's sample was split into CD4 and CD8 T cells and then further divided into four differentiation subsets. Roughly 120 ml of peripheral blood was collected from each donor, and PBMC were isolated from the blood using Ficoll-Paque PLUS density-gradient centrifugation. Sorted cells were lysed in RLT buffer, after which RNA was extracted using a Qiagen RNeasy kit and stored at -80 degrees C.

These data come from a study of naive and memory T cell subsets (dated by TCRdb to about 2017). About the full investigation: An open-source, UMI-based TCR alpha and beta sequencing pipeline was applied to sorted naive and memory peripheral blood T cell subsets. RNA was DNase-treated and reverse transcribed with TCR constant-region primers, mostly using SuperScript III. Complete agreement was observed between the functional CMV T cell responses and the IgG serology results. General study outcomes and caveats: Clonotypes were defined as single alpha or beta chain sequences, not paired alpha/beta receptors. The repertoire findings for the naive and memory subsets could not be validated, as no ground truth was available. TCR abundance followed a power law with an exponent that was different for naive and memory subsets but consistent across the three individuals. After error correction, over 95% of naive TCR sequences appeared only once, giving much steeper abundance distributions than memory subsets. In both CD4 and CD8 cells, the Gini index increased while Shannon and inverse Simpson diversity decreased from naive through CM, EM and EMRA. RNA-based TCR counts may be affected by expression changes linked to T cell activation and differentiation.

Library method: UMI-ligation and nested PCR. An equimolar mix of two oligonucleotides covering both TRBC1 and TRBC2 was used as the beta constant-region primer. A single-stranded oligonucleotide carrying the SP2 primer and a 12-nucleotide UMI was ligated to the 3' end of the cDNA by T4 RNA ligase 1. Four rounds of PCR were used to amplify ligated cDNA, with nested alpha and beta constant-region primers being used together with the SP2 primer. Incubation of the ligation reaction was carried out at 16 degrees C for 20-24 hours. PCR2 was typically run as a SYBR Green qPCR and stopped at a predetermined threshold to prevent over-amplification. Agencourt AMPure XP magnetic beads were used for all purifications after the first. Libraries were quantified by Qubit and checked on a TapeStation, where a main peak was expected near 650 bp. Pooled libraries were sequenced on an Illumina MiSeq with v2 2x251 paired-end kits, typically giving roughly 0.95-2.3 million reads per sample. Each sample library was pooled at approximately 4.2 nM, and about 4.5-7% PhiX was included to improve cluster recognition. Regarding the original processing steps: FASTQ reads processed by Demultiplexor were assigned V and J genes by Decombinator through tag matching that tolerated a single base-pair mismatch. Collapsinator used UMIs to correct both sequencing errors and frequency errors arising from PCR heterogeneity. CDR3Translator translated TCRs and extracted CDR3s from the conserved cysteine to the FGXG phenylalanine, flagging non-productive sequences. Gini, Shannon entropy and inverse Simpson indices were calculated on repertoires that had been subsampled to equal numbers of UMI-defined TCRs. Clonotype abundance distributions were fitted to a power law by maximum likelihood within the linear range. For one naive CD8 sample, the pipeline and MIGEC produced similar UMI counts, unique TCR numbers and clonal distributions. Repertoires were searched for about 7,300 CMV-associated CDR3 sequences compiled from VDJdb and a published dataset. TCRdb reanalyzed the raw reads on its own, using fastp at Q25 for trimming and MiXCR for clone calling, and kept in-frame beta chains. Entries that share a CDR3 protein sequence are merged under the most common genes and DNA. Here the V and J calls rest on TCRdb's processing, not on the authors' analysis. The sample table contains approximately 82,000 distinct CDR3 sequences; only one count was recorded for about 6.5% of them. The ten largest clones represent around 1.7% of the sample.

Its CDR3 holds 15 amino acids, cysteine through phenylalanine. Solely the CDR3 DNA is kept, with 45 bases framed from the first base. The germline V gene provides CDR1 KGHDR and CDR2 SFDVKD. The V end loses 3 bases and the J end loses 3 bases, and a stretch of 12 bases separates them. Sequences were obtained from central memory CD4+ T cells from blood. This sample's cell subset or site label indicates: central memory, CD45RA- CD27+. The sequence is built from TRBV24-1 and TRBJ2-3; the D element could tentatively be TRBD1 or TRBD2, as 5 bases agree for each. The receptor's source is a human donor in good health. The CDR3 protein: CATSDPGTSTDTQYF. The sequenced DNA is TGTGCCACCAGTGATCCAGGGACGTCGACAGATACGCAGTATTTT.